This T cell receptor (beta chain) was found in a study of cytomegalovirus exposure and HLA in healthy donors listed by TCRdb under 2017. In the study overall: An earlier analysis of under 600 of the donors reported approximately 290 Gb of sequence data and 100 million to 140 million unique TCR beta sequences from about 180 million T cells. Approximately 300 gigabases of sequencing data and 70 million to 85 million unique TCR sequences were included in an early release covering 500 to 750 HLA-typed donors. Of the approximately 400 genotyped donors, about 80% fell in the genetic ancestry cluster associated with self-reported Caucasian donors. The aim of the study was to test whether cataloging public T cell receptors could identify signatures of past pathogen exposure. The study used immunosequencing to profile the T cell repertoires of 666 subjects and linked those repertoires to cytomegalovirus serostatus. A separate validation cohort of approximately 120 different subjects was used in addition to the roughly 670-subject first cohort. High-throughput TCR immunosequencing, statistical association of individual TCRs with disease status, and machine learning were combined to predict cytomegalovirus infection status. A later analysis re-examined previously published TCR beta repertoires from roughly 650 donors and added high-resolution HLA genotyping to investigate patterns of TCR occurrence. Rather than drawing on any new phenotypic data, the later analysis identified candidate immune exposures from TCR beta sequences and the way those sequences occurred across donors. To decide whether each TCR beta V gene segment behaved as functional or pseudogenic, an earlier analysis of some 540 of the donors relied on high-throughput TCR beta sequencing. Alongside the repertoire data, information on donor age, sex, ethnicity and CMV serostatus was compiled. A later genetic analysis used genome-wide SNP genotypes for about 60% of the roughly 700 donors, treating that subset as a discovery cohort. Every discovery cohort repertoire had been produced on one sequencing platform. HLA typing covered class I and class II loci at four-digit resolution. The number of donors typed differed by locus, with about 629-630 for A, B, C, DRB1 and DQB1, roughly 520 for DQA1, 606 for DPA1, and 472 for DPB1. About 5 DR-DQ haplotypes were handled as single units for association and clustering, since linkage in the cohort was strong. Among roughly 400 genotyped donors of the cohort, an average of about 240,000 unique TCR beta nucleotide sequences was sequenced per donor, of which approximately 19% were non-productive.

The CDR3, cysteine through phenylalanine, is 13 amino acids long. The retained sequence is limited to the CDR3, 39 bases, with the frame set at the first base. Taken from the germline V gene, the CDR1 and CDR2 loops are SQVTM and ANQGSEA. V lost 7 bases and J lost 1 base; the stretch between them is 11 bases long. About this clone: Its cognate antigen has yet to be identified. Base qualities are not recorded, but no much larger clone differs from it by a single base.

The library relied on the immunoSEQ multiplex PCR assay. A mixture of 60 forward primers for TCR Vbeta segments and 13 reverse primers for TCR Jbeta segments was used in the multiplex PCR. The CDR3 region of rearranged TCR beta genes was amplified from genomic DNA by a multiplex PCR assay. The Illumina HiSeq System was used to sequence the amplified TCR beta libraries as 87-base-pair reads. The study's processing was this. A later analysis tallied tens of millions of unique TCR beta chains across the 600 to 700 repertoires, and around 12 million of those chains were shared by two or more donors. Raw reads were error-corrected and collapsed into unique sequences by a nearest-neighbor algorithm in which closely related sequences were merged to remove PCR and sequencing errors. Alignment of CDR3 sequences to IMGT reference sequences was used to assign V, D and J gene segments. For a sequence to be retained, a match of at least six nucleotides was required to both a V gene segment and a J gene segment. Rearrangements were called productive when the CDR3 lacked stop codons and stayed in frame with V and J; all others were non-productive. CDR3 was defined by IMGT convention, running from the second conserved V-encoded cysteine to the conserved J-encoded phenylalanine. The earlier analysis of about 610 of the donors excluded any sequence lacking an unambiguous match to a single V gene segment. An earlier analysis of a few hundred of the donors classified V segments as functional when productive rearrangements were above 56.7% and as segregating when the standard deviation between donors was above 5%. To diagnose cytomegalovirus status from the catalog of TCR beta chain sequences, a statistical classification framework was built. V and J gene assignment, in a later analysis, came from comparing TCR nucleotide sequences with IMGT/GENE-DB human TR gene sequences. Using the TCRdist pipeline, a later analysis assigned CDR3 sequences along with most-parsimonious VDJ recombination scenarios. In a later analysis, every TCR beta chain was defined by the combination of its CDR3 amino acid sequence and its V-gene family, and reads without a unique V-gene family were dropped. In a later analysis, approximately 590 highly shared, low-generation-probability nucleotide sequences were removed to address suspected cross-contamination and a sequencing artifact. In a later analysis, a clonal expansion index for each public chain was calculated from normalized within-repertoire ranks of inferred template counts. In a later analysis, generation probabilities were computed using a VDJ recombination model fitted to out-of-frame rearrangements, and the results were checked against IGoR. In a later analysis, TCR-TCR, TCR-HLA and TCR-CMV co-occurrence was scored with hypergeometric tests, and a repertoire-size bias correction was applied to TCR pairs. False discovery rates were estimated in a later analysis by permuting HLA or CMV assignments 20 times. In a later analysis, co-occurring TCRs were grouped using DBSCAN, with TCRdist sequence similarity added in when clustering inside HLA-allele-positive subsets. Co-occurrence clustering excluded repertoires with fewer than 30,000 or more than 120,000 public chains, plus five with anomalous nucleotide sharing. Imported from immuneACCESS, the table was reduced by TCRdb to in-frame sequences with V and J called. These copies leave out some clones; in studies compared against another copy, an unresolved V gene accounts for under half, and the cause of the remainder is not known. That table furnishes V, J and clone size, whereas the DNA furnished D and trimming. Present in this sample are just under 95,000 clones, just under 85% of which were seen just once. The ten top clones hold around 6% of the sample.

Findings and caveats that apply to the study as a whole: Because counts were too low, seventeen rarely observed V segments, including chromosome 9 orphons, were left out of the earlier analysis of 500 to 750 of the donors. In a later analysis, the rate of TCR association differed among HLA loci, with DRB1 alleles having the most associated TCRs and HLA-C alleles having the fewest. Only TCR beta chains were sequenced in this cohort, and the absence of alpha or paired-chain data limited detectable features. Because the 87-base-pair reads could not distinguish some IMGT-functional V segments, including TRBV6-2 and TRBV6-3, those segments were excluded. V-gene and J-gene trimming of TCR beta chains was associated with a missense DCLRE1C variant in a later genetic analysis, and the association was replicated in an independent cohort. The study gave a list of under 200 TCR beta chains associated with cytomegalovirus. CMV serostatus was the only immune exposure information available for the cohort. The classifier was reported to diagnose cytomegalovirus status with high specificity and sensitivity in both the original and validation cohorts. A cluster of highly shared sequence variants was judged likely to be a technical artifact of the sequencing pipeline. HLA typing was unavailable for some donors at each locus, so association tests used only the typed subset. Most CMV-associated TCR beta chains appeared to be HLA-restricted in a later analysis, and the HLA associations seemed to be driven largely by CMV exposure. Assigning TCR associations to individual alleles was difficult when HLA alleles, especially DR and DQ, strongly co-occurred. According to a later genetic analysis, donors in an Asian-associated ancestry cluster had fewer N-insertions in productive TCRs than the roughly 660-donor mean. The presence/absence analyses assumed that sequencing depth was roughly uniform across donors, and that assumption may not be true. An earlier analysis of approximately 590 of the donors showed that most TCR beta V segments appeared in productive rearrangements either about 90% or about 30% of the time, which broadly matched IMGT annotations. A further reported finding was that TCR beta sequences accurately predicted the HLA-A and HLA-B alleles for most subjects in the first cohort. In a later analysis, HLA-associated TCR beta chains were found to be more clonally expanded and to have lower generation probabilities than equally common non-associated chains. Across donors, most TCR sequences were observed very rarely, whereas some public TCRs were present in many individuals. In a later analysis, several top co-occurrence clusters were reported to appear linked to parvovirus B19, influenza, CMV and Epstein-Barr virus. Linkage disequilibrium might explain the correlated functional status among segregating V segments, but an unknown experimental factor could not be ruled out. The authors suggested that the approach could potentially be generalized to other disease states and immunological phenotypes. Specific HLA alleles were associated with roughly 16,000 TCR beta sequences at a false discovery rate of 0.05 in a later analysis. In vitro tests confirmed that a few of the cytomegalovirus-associated TCR beta chains recognize cytomegalovirus antigens.

In total, approximately 690 healthy bone marrow donors made up the cohort. At the time of sampling, all cohort members were nominally healthy, though unrecorded immune exposures were likely present. The donor was CMV seropositive and belonged to the group of over 250 seropositive cohort members. A peripheral blood sample was provided by each donor, and peripheral blood mononuclear cells were used for TCR beta sequencing. Genomic DNA extraction from the blood cell samples was performed with the Qiagen DNeasy Blood Extraction Kit. The source of this sequence is a young woman in good health and CMV-seropositive. Sequencing was carried out using PBMCs. The chain employs TRBV29-1 and TRBJ1-3, and perhaps TRBD1 as D gene, on 5 matching bases. The sequenced DNA is TGCAGCGCCGCAGGGTATTCTGGAAACACCATATATTTT. Translated, this gives CSAAGYSGNTIYF.